These 8 T cell receptor beta chains originate from one sample sequenced in a study of naive CD8 T cells in extremely preterm neonates. Using immunoSEQ multiplex PCR, the repertoire was profiled, and TCRdb retains in-frame clones only, with some absent. The top ten hold approximately 0.38% of the sample, which has thousands of clones, almost 98% seen once. Elective cesarean births at about 35-41 weeks, without labor or membrane rupture, supplied the cord blood. Sequencing was done on a sample of naive CD8+ T cells from cord blood. These receptors were collected from a newborn in good health.

The V call is TRBV4-1, the J call TRBJ1-1, with 7 bases identical to TRBD1. V lost 4 bases and J lost 5; bases outside the gene matches: 4. The CDR3 totals 13 residues. In germline, CDR1 is MGHRA, CDR2 YSYEKL. CDR3 sequence reads: CASSPQGPTEAFF. In DNA form, the CDR3 reads TGCGCCAGCAGCCCACAGGGGCCTACTGAAGCTTTCTTT.

V usage is TRBV4-1 and J usage is TRBJ2-1; 11 nucleotides align to TRBD2. The V and J ends lost 4 bases and 0 bases, in that order; junction bases with no gene match: 8. The CDR3 covers 18 residues. Looked up from germline, CDR1 is MGHRA and CDR2 is YSYEKL. The CDR3, as DNA: TGCGCCAGCAGCCTGTGGCTAGCGGGGGGTAGCTCCTACAATGAGCAGTTCTTC. It specifies CASSLWLAGGSSYNEQFF.

Written as DNA, the CDR3 is TGTGCCAGCAGTAGTGGGACACAAGAGACCCAGTACTTC. Translating it yields CASSSGTQETQYF. This chain links TRBV2 with TRBJ2-5; weak D call: TRBD1 (6 bases). Between the trimmed V and J ends, which lost 5 bases and 2 bases, there was a span of 9 bases. The CDR3 has 13 amino acids. Looked up from germline, CDR1 is SNHLY and CDR2 is FYNNEI.

This chain connects TRBV7-6 to TRBJ2-7, with TRBD1 identical over 7 bases. V dropped 2 bases and J dropped 0; count of bases not matched to a gene: 1. The CDR3 is made up of 14 amino acids. CDR1 SGHVS and CDR2 FNYEAQ come from the germline V gene. The CDR3 sequence: CASSLTGASYEQYF. DNA of the CDR3: TGTGCCAGCAGCTTAACAGGGGCCTCCTACGAGCAGTACTTC.

This chain connects TRBV6-5 to TRBJ2-1, with 10 positions matching TRBD2. CDR1 is MNHEY, CDR2 SVGAGI, per germline. Unmatched junction bases numbered 0, after V lost 4 bases and J lost 3 bases. The length of the CDR3 is 14 residues. This CDR3 reads CASSWTSGYNEQFF. DNA of the CDR3: TGTGCCAGCAGTTGGACTAGCGGCTACAATGAGCAGTTCTTC.

The rearrangement joins TRBV4-3 to TRBJ2-3; no firm D call. V was clipped by 3 bases and J by 6 bases, with 7 bases between them. This CDR3 region has 12 residues. The germline V gene has CDR1 LGHNA and CDR2 YSLEER. CDR3 in DNA: TGCGCCAGCAGCCATCTAGATGATACGCAGTATTTT. Protein product: CASSHLDDTQYF.

The J gene is TRBJ2-1, the V gene TRBV13, with TRBD2 matching 12 bases. Germline V gene lookup returns CDR1 PRHDT and CDR2 FYEKMQ (reference sequence). The CDR3 covers 18 residues. With 0 bases clipped from V and 5 bases from J, the junction kept 8 bases outside the gene matches. CDR3 nucleotides: TGTGCCAGCAGCTTAGGCCTGCTAGCGGGGGGGCCAAACAATGAGCAGTTCTTC. Translating gives CASSLGLLAGGPNNEQFF.

This chain connects TRBV5-6 to TRBJ2-5; 8 positions agree with TRBD1. The J call may be wrong; the DNA end is better matched by TRBJ2-7. Germline V lookup: CDR1 SGHDT, CDR2 YYEEEE. The CDR3 has 15 residues. This chain's CDR3 is CASSLSSGQAYEQYF. In DNA form, the CDR3 reads TGTGCCAGCAGCTTGTCCTCGGGACAGGCCTACGAGCAGTACTTC.